Shown below are 10 T cell receptor beta chains from a single sample sequenced in a study of T cells in Graves' hyperthyroidism and ophthalmopathy. What was amplified from RNA transcripts were TCR beta CDR3 regions. The study used the HTBI primer set for a first-round RT-PCR of the TCR CDR3. One entry per CDR3 protein results from TCRdb running MiXCR on the multiplex PCR reads. The sample shows about 380,000 distinct CDR3 sequences, roughly 18% of them seen only once. Input material: blood. The receptor set was obtained from a man aged 18 to 29 with Graves' ophthalmopathy.

The table lists this clonotype with a few counts. Just one base apart from a much larger clone, this may be a read error. The rearrangement uses TRBV6-1 and TRBJ2-5; TRBD2 aligns across 10 bases. CDR1 is MNHNS and CDR2 is SASEGT in the germline V gene. The CDR3 covers 13 residues. The J segment lost 9 bases and the V segment lost 9 bases, leaving 10 bases of the junction unmatched. The CDR3 loop reads CASSGGPEEAQYF. The CDR3 nucleotides are TGTGCCAGTAGCGGGGGGCCGGAGGAGGCCCAGTACTTC.

The J gene is TRBJ2-2, the V gene TRBV5-1, with a weak D call TRBD1 (6 bases). V was shortened by 4 bases and J by 5 bases, with 15 bases between the two germline ends. CDR1 is SGHRS and CDR2 is YFSETQ in the germline V gene. This CDR3 is 15 amino acids long. The CDR3 reads CASSPYPQGTGELFF. CDR3 nucleotide sequence: TGCGCCAGCAGCCCCTACCCCCAGGGGACCGGGGAGCTGTTTTTT.

The rearrangement uses TRBV19 and TRBJ1-2; 11 bases match TRBD1. Germline V lookup: CDR1 LNHDA, CDR2 SQIVND (reference sequence). Trimming at V came to 11 bases and at J to 3 bases, leaving 11 bases not matched to a gene. This CDR3 is built from 15 residues. For the CDR3, the DNA is TGTGCCGCCTCGGAAACGGACAGGGGGCACTATGGCTACACCTTC. Translating it yields CAASETDRGHYGYTF.

As concerns this clonotype: Relative to the germline gene, one junction end is altered; a read error may explain this. CDR3 DNA sequence: TGTGCCGGCAGTTACGGACTAGCGGGGATCAACACCGGGGAGCTGTTTTTT. Its translation: CAGSYGLAGINTGELFF. This sequence joins TRBV6-5 and TRBJ2-2, with TRBD2 matching 12 bases. CDR3 length equals 17 residues. The germline gives CDR1 MNHEY, CDR2 SVGAGI.

In this sample, this clonotype turned up many times. The CDR3 coding sequence is TGTGCCAGCAGCCCCAGTGACAACTATGGCTACACCTTC. It is translated as CASSPSDNYGYTF. The chain employs TRBV13 and TRBJ1-2; no definite D call. The germline CDR1 and CDR2 sequences are PRHDT and FYEKMQ (reference sequence). V dropped 5 bases and J dropped 2 bases, with 9 bases sitting between them. CDR3 size: 13 residues.

The J gene is TRBJ2-5, the V gene TRBV7-9; 7 nucleotides match TRBD2. Germline trimming cut 2 bases from V and 1 base from J; bases unmatched to any gene: 1. The V gene's germline CDR1 is SEHNR and CDR2 FQNEAQ (reference sequence). The CDR3 loop spans 14 amino acids. Here the CDR3 reads CASSLTSVQETQYF. The CDR3 DNA follows: TGTGCCAGCAGCTTAACTAGCGTCCAAGAGACCCAGTACTTC.

The rearrangement links TRBV20-1 to TRBJ1-1, with TRBD1 identical over 9 bases. CDR3 size: 15 residues. V lost 8 bases to trimming and J lost 4 bases; unmatched junction nucleotides: 14. Germline CDR1 DFQATT, CDR2 SNEGSKA (reference sequence). The CDR3 reads CSLHHPHRGPTEAFF. Written as DNA, the CDR3 is TGCAGTCTCCATCACCCCCACAGGGGGCCCACTGAAGCTTTCTTT.

This clonotype has at least ten counts. The chain has TRBV6-5 and TRBJ1-4; D gene unclear. Trimming pared 7 bases from V and 0 bases from J, leaving 9 bases between. The length of the CDR3 is 14 residues. Germline values: CDR1 MNHEY, CDR2 SVGAGI. For the CDR3, the DNA is TGTGCCAGCAAGCGGACGGCAACTAATGAAAAACTGTTTTTT. Translated, it gives CASKRTATNEKLFF.

In this sample, this clonotype turned up many times. The chain couples TRBV11-2 to TRBJ2-2; 7 bases are a match to TRBD2. The CDR3 consists of 15 residues. CDR1 and CDR2 from the germline V gene are SGHAT and FQNNGV. V lost 3 bases, J lost 5 bases, and 6 bases stayed unmatched. The CDR3 reads CASSLGGVGTGELFF. The CDR3 nucleotides read TGTGCCAGCAGCTTGGGGGGGGTCGGGACCGGGGAGCTGTTTTTT. The full variable domain, its missing parts supplied by reference TRBV11-2 and TRBJ2-2, is EAGVAQSPRYKIIEKRQSVAFWCNPISGHATLYWYQQILGQGPKLLIQFQNNGVVDDSQLPKDRFSAERLKGVDSTLKIQPAKLEDSAVYLCASSLGGVGTGELFFGEGSRLTVL.

The chain recombines TRBV6-2 or TRBV6-3 with TRBJ1-4; 10 nucleotides agree with TRBD1. The CDR3 extends over 17 amino acids. The V gene's germline CDR1 is MNHEY and CDR2 SVGEGT. The trim removed 6 bases at V and 3 bases at J, leaving 10 bases unmatched. This CDR3 is CASRLTGGAPPNEKLFF. The CDR3 region has the DNA TGTGCCAGCAGACTGACAGGGGGCGCCCCCCCTAATGAAAAACTGTTTTTT.